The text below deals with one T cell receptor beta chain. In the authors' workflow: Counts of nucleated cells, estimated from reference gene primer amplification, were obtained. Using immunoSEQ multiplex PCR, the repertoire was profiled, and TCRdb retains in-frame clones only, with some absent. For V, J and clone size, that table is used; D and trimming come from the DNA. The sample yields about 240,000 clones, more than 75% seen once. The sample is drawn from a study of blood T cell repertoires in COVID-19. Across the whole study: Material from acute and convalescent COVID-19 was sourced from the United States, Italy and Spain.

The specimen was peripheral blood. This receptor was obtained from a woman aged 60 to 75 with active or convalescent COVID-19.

As DNA, the CDR3 is TGTGCCAGTAGTATTTCCCCCACGACAGCCCGCTCTGGAAACACCATATATTTT. This sequence encodes CASSISPTTARSGNTIYF. This chain joins TRBV19 and TRBJ1-3, with D perhaps TRBD1 (5 bases). The length of the CDR3 is 18 residues. From germline, CDR1 is LNHDA and CDR2 SQIVND (reference sequence). The V end lost 3 bases, the J end lost 0 bases, and 18 bases lay between the germline ends.